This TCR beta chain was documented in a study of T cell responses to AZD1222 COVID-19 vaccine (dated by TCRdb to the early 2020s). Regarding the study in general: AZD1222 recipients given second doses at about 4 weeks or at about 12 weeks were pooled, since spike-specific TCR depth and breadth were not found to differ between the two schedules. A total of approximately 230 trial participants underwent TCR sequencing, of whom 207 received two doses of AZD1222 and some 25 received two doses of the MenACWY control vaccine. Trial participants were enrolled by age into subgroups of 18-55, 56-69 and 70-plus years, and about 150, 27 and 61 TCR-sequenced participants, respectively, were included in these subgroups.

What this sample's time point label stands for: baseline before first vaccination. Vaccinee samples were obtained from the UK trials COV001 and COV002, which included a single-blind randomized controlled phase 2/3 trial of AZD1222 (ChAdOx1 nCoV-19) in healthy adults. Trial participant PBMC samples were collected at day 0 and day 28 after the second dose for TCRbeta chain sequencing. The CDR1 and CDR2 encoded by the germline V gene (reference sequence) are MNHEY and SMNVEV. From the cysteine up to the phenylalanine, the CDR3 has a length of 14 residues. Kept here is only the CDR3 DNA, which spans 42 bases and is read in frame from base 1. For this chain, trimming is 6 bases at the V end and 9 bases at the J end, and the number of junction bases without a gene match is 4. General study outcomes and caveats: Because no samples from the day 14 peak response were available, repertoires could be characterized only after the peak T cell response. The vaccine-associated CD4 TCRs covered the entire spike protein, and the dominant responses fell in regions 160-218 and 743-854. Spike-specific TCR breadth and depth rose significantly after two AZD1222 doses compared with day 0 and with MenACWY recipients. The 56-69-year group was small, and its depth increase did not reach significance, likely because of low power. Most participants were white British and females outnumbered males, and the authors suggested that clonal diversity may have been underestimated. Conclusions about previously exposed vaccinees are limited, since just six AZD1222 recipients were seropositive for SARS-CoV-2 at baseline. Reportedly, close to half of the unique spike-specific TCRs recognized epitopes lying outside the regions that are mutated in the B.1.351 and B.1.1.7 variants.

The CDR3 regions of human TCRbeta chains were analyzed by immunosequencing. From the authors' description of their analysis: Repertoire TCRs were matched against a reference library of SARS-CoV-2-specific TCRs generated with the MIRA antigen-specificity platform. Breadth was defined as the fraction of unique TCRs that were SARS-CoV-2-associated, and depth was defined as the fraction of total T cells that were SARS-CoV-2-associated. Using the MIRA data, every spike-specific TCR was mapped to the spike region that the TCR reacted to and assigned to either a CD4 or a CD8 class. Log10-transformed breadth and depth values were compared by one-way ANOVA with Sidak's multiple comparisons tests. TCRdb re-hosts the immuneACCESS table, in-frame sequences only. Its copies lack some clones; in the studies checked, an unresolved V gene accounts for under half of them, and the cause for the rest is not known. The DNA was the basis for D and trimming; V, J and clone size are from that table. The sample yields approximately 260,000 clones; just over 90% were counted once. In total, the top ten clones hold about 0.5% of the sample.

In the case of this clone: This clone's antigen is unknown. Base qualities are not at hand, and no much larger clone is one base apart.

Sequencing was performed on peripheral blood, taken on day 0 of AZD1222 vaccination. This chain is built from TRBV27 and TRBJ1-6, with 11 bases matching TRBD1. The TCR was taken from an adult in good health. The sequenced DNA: TGTGCCAGCAGCTTAGGGACAGGGGGTTCACCCCTCCACTTT. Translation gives CASSLGTGGSPLHF.